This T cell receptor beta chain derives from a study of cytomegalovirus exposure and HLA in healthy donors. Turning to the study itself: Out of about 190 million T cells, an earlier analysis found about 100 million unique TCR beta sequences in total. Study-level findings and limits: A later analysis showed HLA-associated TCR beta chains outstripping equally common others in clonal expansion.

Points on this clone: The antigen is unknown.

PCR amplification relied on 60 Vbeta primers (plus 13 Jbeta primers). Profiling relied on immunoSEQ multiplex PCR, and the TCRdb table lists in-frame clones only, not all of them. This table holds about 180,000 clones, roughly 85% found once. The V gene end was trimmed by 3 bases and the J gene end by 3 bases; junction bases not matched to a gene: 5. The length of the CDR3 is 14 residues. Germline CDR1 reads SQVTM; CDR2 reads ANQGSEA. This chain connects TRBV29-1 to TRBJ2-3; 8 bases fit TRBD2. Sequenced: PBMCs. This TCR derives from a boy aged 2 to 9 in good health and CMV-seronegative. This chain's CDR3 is CSVDSGRGTDTQYF. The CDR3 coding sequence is TGCAGCGTTGATTCCGGGAGGGGGACAGATACGCAGTATTTT.